This T cell receptor beta chain is from a study of T cell repertoires in cytomegalovirus infection. Study background: Both CMV infection and a matching HLA type were indicated by public TCR beta signatures.

Study findings and constraints: It was HLA-C-restricted CMV-specific TCR beta clonotypes that dominated the response ex vivo. Carriers of CMV and the relevant HLA type were discriminated by public TCR beta frequency.

This CDR3 is 14 amino acids long. The germline V and J ends were trimmed by 4 bases and 3 bases, with 13 bases remaining between them. Germline values: CDR1 LNHDA, CDR2 SQIVND (reference sequence). This clonotype appeared many times. Its antigen is unknown. TCRdb ran MiXCR on the reads and lists one entry per CDR3 protein. The repertoire holds over 450,000 distinct CDR3 sequences, with 11% as singletons. V is TRBV19 and J is TRBJ2-7; D is perhaps TRBD2 (5 bases). This TCR derives from a human donor in good health (CMV status not recorded). Some clones in this sample may be carry-over from other donors' samples. The material sequenced was PBMCs. CDR3 sequence reads: CASSKLAESYEQYF. The CDR3, as DNA: TGTGCCAGTAGTAAGCTAGCAGAGAGCTACGAGCAGTACTTC.